A selection of T cell receptor beta chains follows, all from one sample in a study of metastatic and nonmetastatic thyroid tumors. TCRdb reassembled clones from the PCR reads with MiXCR. The sample has tens of thousands of clones, about an eighth seen once; the top ten hold more than 7%. Sequenced input: tumor tissue. The receptors were gathered from a female donor with papillary thyroid cancer or a benign thyroid nodule (not recorded which). Some clones in this sample may be carry-over from other donors' samples. Each CDR3 is given with its conserved first and last residue. A D gene is named only where the DNA matches it firmly. Size is stated as how often the clone was seen (once, few, many) or a class if it is expanded.

TRBV7-9	TRBJ2-7	large	11	NA	TGTGCCAGCAGCTTCGGCCACGAGCAGTACTTC	CASSFGHEQYF
TRBV12-3/TRBV12-4	TRBJ1-5	many	15	TRBD1	TGTGCCAGCAGTTTAGCGGGGACAGGTGATCAGCCCCAGCATTTT	CASSLAGTGDQPQHF
TRBV19	TRBJ1-5	many	15	NA	TGTGCCAGTAGTATAGAAGGGTTGGATTATCAGCCCCAGCATTTT	CASSIEGLDYQPQHF
TRBV13	TRBJ2-1	many	17	NA	TGTGCCAGCAGCCCCACGGGGGGCGGGAGCTCCTACAATGAGCAGTTCTTC	CASSPTGGGSSYNEQFF
TRBV20-1	TRBJ2-3	many	12	NA	TGCAGTGCGATCGGGACTCCCCGTTGGCAGTATTTT	CSAIGTPRWQYF
TRBV20-1	TRBJ2-7	many	13	NA	TGCAGCGCATGGGAAACTAGCTCCTACGAGCAGTACTTC	CSAWETSSYEQYF
TRBV2	TRBJ2-7	many	16	TRBD2	TGTGCCAGCACCGGGACTAGCGGGCTTAACTTCTACGAGCAGTACTTC	CASTGTSGLNFYEQYF
TRBV12-3/TRBV12-4	TRBJ2-7	many	16	TRBD1	TGTGCCAGCAGTACCCTGACAGGGGGGGTGACCTACGAGCAGTACTTC	CASSTLTGGVTYEQYF
TRBV2	TRBJ2-7	many	19	TRBD2	TGTGCCAGCAGTGTCCCGACTAGCGGCCACTTCTCCGGTTTCTACGAGCAGTACTTC	CASSVPTSGHFSGFYEQYF
TRBV5-1	TRBJ2-7	many	15	NA	TGCGCCAGCAGCTTGGACAGGGCAGAAACCTACGAGCAGTACTTC	CASSLDRAETYEQYF
TRBV11-2	TRBJ2-1	many	14	NA	TGTACCAGCAGCTTAATAGGCTACGGTAATGAGCAGTTCTTC	CTSSLIGYGNEQFF